Listed below are T cell receptor beta chains from one sample, sequenced in a study of PD-L1 blockade in urothelial cancer. Only in-frame clones appear in the TCRdb table, and some are missing; sequencing was by immunoSEQ multiplex PCR. The sample gives more than 90,000 clones, roughly 83% of which show up once; under 8.5% is in the top ten. Sequencing was performed on PBMCs, taken around atezolizumab (anti-PD-L1) treatment. The source is a man aged 70-80 years with urothelial cancer. The CDR3 runs from the conserved cysteine through the conserved F or W. D genes are given only for firm matches. Clone sizes are given selectively: once, few, many, or a class where the clone is expanded.

j_gene,d_gene,abundance,v_gene,CDR3aa,CDR3nt
TRBJ2-7,.,.,TRBV5-4,CASSAQVGVREQYF,TGTGCCAGCAGCGCCCAGGTCGGGGTACGGGAGCAGTACTTC
TRBJ2-2,TRBD1,.,TRBV7-2,CASSLWTGGDSGELFF,TGTGCCAGCAGCTTGTGGACAGGGGGGGATTCCGGGGAGCTGTTTTTT
TRBJ1-1,.,once,TRBV15,CATSRDRNGENTEAFF,TGTGCCACCAGCAGAGATCGGAACGGGGAGAACACTGAAGCTTTCTTT
TRBJ2-7,.,.,TRBV12-5,CASRRGSSYEQYF,TGTGCTAGTCGTCGGGGGAGCTCCTACGAGCAGTACTTC
TRBJ1-1,.,.,TRBV21-1,CASSISGTLVHPEAFF,TGTGCCAGCAGCATATCCGGGACTCTGGTGCATCCTGAAGCTTTCTTT
TRBJ2-1,.,.,TRBV13,CASSLALGLSYNEQFF,TGTGCCAGCAGCCTGGCTCTCGGACTGTCCTACAATGAGCAGTTCTTC
TRBJ1-6,TRBD1,.,TRBV6-5,CASSYRQGDSPLHF,TGTGCCAGCAGTTACCGACAGGGGGATTCACCCCTCCACTTT
TRBJ2-2,.,.,TRBV29-1,CSVDNTGTGELFF,TGCAGCGTGGACAACACAGGGACCGGGGAGCTGTTTTTT
TRBJ1-5,.,.,TRBV5-6,CASSFGGSNQPQHF,TGTGCCAGCAGCTTCGGAGGGAGCAATCAGCCCCAGCATTTT
TRBJ2-2,.,.,TRBV5-1,CASSLEQGRPGELFF,TGCGCCAGCAGCTTGGAACAGGGAAGGCCCGGGGAGCTGTTTTTT
TRBJ1-1,TRBD1,few,TRBV28,CASRPTGDTEAFF,TGTGCCAGCAGACCCACAGGGGACACTGAAGCTTTCTTT
TRBJ1-1,TRBD1,.,TRBV6-5,CASSYPGTGLAFF,TGTGCCAGCAGTTACCCCGGGACAGGGTTAGCTTTCTTT
TRBJ2-3,TRBD2,.,TRBV18,CASSPSGRADTQYF,TGTGCCAGCTCACCCAGCGGGAGAGCAGATACGCAGTATTTT
TRBJ1-1,.,.,TRBV7-8,CASSLVANLNTEAFF,TGTGCCAGCAGCTTAGTCGCTAATTTGAACACTGAAGCTTTCTTT
TRBJ1-6,TRBD1,few,TRBV5-6,CASREGQGLPLHF,TGTGCCAGCAGAGAAGGACAGGGATTACCCCTCCACTTT
TRBJ2-7,TRBD1,.,TRBV15,CATSRDRVGTGSYEQYF,TGTGCCACCAGCAGAGATCGAGTGGGGACAGGTTCCTACGAGCAGTACTTC
TRBJ2-6,.,.,TRBV6-1,CASTPVFGANVLTF,TGTGCCAGCACCCCGGTGTTCGGGGCCAACGTCCTGACTTTC
TRBJ2-3,TRBD2,.,TRBV7-9,CASSGLAGDTQYF,TGTGCCAGCAGCGGACTAGCAGGAGATACGCAGTATTTT
TRBJ2-7,.,.,TRBV4-2,CASSQGQETYEQYF,TGTGCCAGCAGCCAAGGACAGGAGACCTACGAGCAGTACTTC
TRBJ2-1,TRBD1,.,TRBV19,CASSRDSTYNEQFF,TGTGCCAGTAGTAGGGACAGCACCTACAATGAGCAGTTCTTC
TRBJ1-3,.,.,TRBV4-2,CASSQEQVYSGNTIYF,TGTGCCAGCAGCCAAGAACAGGTGTACTCTGGAAACACCATATATTTT
TRBJ2-7,TRBD2,.,TRBV6-1,CASMVAGAYEQYF,TGTGCCAGCATGGTAGCGGGCGCCTACGAGCAGTACTTC
TRBJ2-7,.,.,TRBV6-5,CASEGYTSYEQYF,TGTGCCAGCGAGGGATACACCAGCTACGAGCAGTACTTC
TRBJ2-3,.,.,TRBV9,CASSTSPPPDTQYF,TGTGCCAGCAGCACTAGCCCCCCACCAGATACGCAGTATTTT
TRBJ1-4,.,few,TRBV13,CASSQYQGSANEKLFF,TGTGCCAGCAGCCAATATCAGGGGTCCGCTAATGAAAAACTGTTTTTT
TRBJ2-3,.,.,TRBV5-1,CASSPGTATLITDTQYF,TGCGCCAGCAGCCCAGGGACTGCAACCCTAATCACAGATACGCAGTATTTT
TRBJ2-1,TRBD2,once,TRBV14,CASSQDTSGRARGYNEQFF,TGTGCCAGCAGCCAAGATACTAGCGGGAGGGCCAGAGGCTACAATGAGCAGTTCTTC
TRBJ1-5,.,few,TRBV6-1,CASSDRGQPQHF,TGTGCCAGCAGTGATAGGGGGCAGCCCCAGCATTTT
TRBJ2-2,TRBD2,.,TRBV9,CASSERTSGPTGELFF,TGTGCCAGCAGCGAACGGACTAGCGGGCCAACCGGGGAGCTGTTTTTT
TRBJ1-1,.,.,TRBV19,CASSIDRRVRAEAFF,TGTGCCAGTAGTATAGATAGGCGGGTCCGGGCTGAAGCTTTCTTT
TRBJ2-1,.,.,TRBV4-2,CASSQNLRDPNEQFF,TGTGCCAGCAGCCAAAACCTCCGGGATCCCAATGAGCAGTTCTTC
TRBJ2-1,.,few,TRBV7-2,CASSLAEEDQQFF,TGTGCCAGCAGCTTAGCGGAGGAGGACCAGCAGTTCTTC
TRBJ2-1,TRBD2,.,TRBV5-1,CASSSSGGDLNEQFF,TGCGCCAGCAGCTCCTCGGGGGGGGATCTCAATGAGCAGTTCTTC
TRBJ2-7,.,.,TRBV2,CASSRDSFYEQYF,TGTGCCAGCAGTCGGGACTCCTTCTACGAGCAGTACTTC
TRBJ2-6,TRBD1,many,TRBV29-1,CSVGTGVFGANVLTF,TGCAGCGTTGGGACAGGGGTTTTTGGGGCCAACGTCCTGACTTTC
TRBJ2-7,TRBD1,.,TRBV11-1,CASSLAPDRVHEQYF,TGTGCCAGCAGCTTGGCCCCCGACAGGGTCCACGAGCAGTACTTC
TRBJ2-7,TRBD1,.,TRBV11-1,CASSLATGGYHEQYF,TGTGCCAGCAGCTTAGCGACAGGGGGCTACCACGAGCAGTACTTC
TRBJ2-3,.,.,TRBV2,CASSRGLTTDTQYF,TGTGCCAGCAGTAGGGGACTCACCACAGATACGCAGTATTTT
TRBJ1-3,TRBD1,.,TRBV19,CASSLLGQGSRGNTIYF,TGTGCCAGTAGTTTACTAGGACAGGGGTCGCGTGGAAACACCATATATTTT
TRBJ1-1,TRBD1,.,TRBV2,CASSTRWDRELRGSTEAFF,TGTGCCAGCAGTACCCGGTGGGACAGGGAGTTGAGAGGGAGCACTGAAGCTTTCTTT
TRBJ1-5,TRBD1,.,TRBV2,CASRSGQGGLQPQHF,TGTGCCAGCAGATCGGGACAGGGTGGCCTCCAGCCCCAGCATTTT
TRBJ2-5,TRBD2,.,TRBV29-1,CSVGAGGGETQYF,TGCAGCGTTGGTGCGGGAGGGGGGGAGACCCAGTACTTC
TRBJ2-7,.,.,TRBV11-3,CASSPPRQTYEQYF,TGTGCCAGCAGCCCCCCCAGACAGACCTACGAGCAGTACTTC
TRBJ2-7,TRBD1,.,TRBV11-3,CATSWDSPSYEQYF,TGTGCCACCTCATGGGACAGCCCTTCCTACGAGCAGTACTTC
TRBJ2-1,TRBD1,.,TRBV5-1,CASSLRQGGNEQFF,TGCGCCAGCAGCTTAAGACAGGGGGGCAATGAGCAGTTCTTC
TRBJ1-2,TRBD1,once,TRBV9,CASSVGIRGEGQGKGGYTF,TGTGCCAGCAGCGTAGGTATCCGGGGAGAGGGACAGGGGAAAGGCGGCTACACCTTC
TRBJ1-4,TRBD1,.,TRBV4-3,CASRDLGTGAQKLFF,TGCGCCAGCCGCGACCTGGGGACAGGGGCACAAAAACTGTTTTTT
TRBJ2-1,TRBD1,.,TRBV5-1,CASSVGTARGNEQFF,TGCGCCAGCAGCGTCGGGACAGCTAGAGGCAATGAGCAGTTCTTC
TRBJ2-2,.,few,TRBV2,CALGRGNTGELFF,TGTGCCCTCGGAAGGGGGAACACCGGGGAGCTGTTTTTT
TRBJ2-7,.,.,TRBV5-1,CASSLESSATYEQYF,TGCGCCAGCAGCTTGGAGTCTAGCGCGACCTACGAGCAGTACTTC
TRBJ2-2,.,.,TRBV19,CASSFGNTGELFF,TGTGCCAGTAGTTTCGGGAACACCGGGGAGCTGTTTTTT
TRBJ2-1,TRBD2,.,TRBV27,CASSLSSGRPYNEQFF,TGTGCCAGCAGTTTATCAAGCGGGAGGCCCTACAATGAGCAGTTCTTC
TRBJ2-1,.,.,TRBV29-1,CSVEDEQDTEQFF,TGCAGCGTTGAAGACGAACAGGACACTGAGCAGTTCTTC
TRBJ1-2,.,.,TRBV29-1,CSVAPTTGMGGYTF,TGCAGCGTTGCCCCTACCACAGGGATGGGTGGCTACACCTTC
TRBJ2-7,.,.,TRBV6-4,CASSVLGGPSPSEQYF,TGTGCCAGCAGTGTTTTGGGGGGACCTTCCCCATCCGAGCAGTACTTC
TRBJ1-1,.,.,TRBV5-1,CASRDTLTEAFF,TGCGCCAGCAGGGACACTTTGACTGAAGCTTTCTTT
TRBJ2-5,.,.,TRBV10-3,CAISEPFSPTVGARPHF,TGTGCCATCAGTGAGCCTTTTTCCCCGACCGTGGGGGCCCGTCCCCACTTC